The rows below give T cell receptor beta chains drawn from one sample of a study of cytomegalovirus exposure and HLA in healthy donors. Generated by immunoSEQ multiplex PCR, the TCRdb table keeps only in-frame clones and is missing some. Of under 200,000 clones listed, over 65% were seen once; the top ten hold under 7.5%. The sequencing input was PBMCs. Source of these receptors: a man between 18 and 35 years old in good health and CMV-seropositive. Each CDR3 is given with its conserved first and last residue. Each record gives: V gene, J gene, clone size, D gene, CDR3 DNA, CDR3 protein. A D gene is named only where the DNA matches it firmly. A row's size may be missing; if present it is once, few, many or a size class.

V: TRBV5-6; J: TRBJ1-2; size: NA; D: NA; DNA: TGTGCCAGCAGCTTGGAGAGCAGGGAATTTGGCTACACCTTC; CDR3: CASSLESREFGYTF
V: TRBV5-6; J: TRBJ2-2; size: once; D: TRBD1; DNA: TGTGCCAGCAGCCAGGGGGTGGGACAGGGAACAAACACCGGGGAGCTGTTTTTT; CDR3: CASSQGVGQGTNTGELFF
V: TRBV7-3; J: TRBJ2-2; size: NA; D: NA; DNA: TGTGCCAGCAGCGTCGAATCGGGAGTTTTGACCGGGGAGCTGTTTTTT; CDR3: CASSVESGVLTGELFF
V: TRBV9; J: TRBJ2-1; size: NA; D: NA; DNA: TGTGCCAGCAGCGTAGGTAGGGGGAATGAGCAGTTCTTC; CDR3: CASSVGRGNEQFF
V: TRBV9; J: TRBJ2-7; size: NA; D: NA; DNA: TGTGCCAGCAGCGTGAGAGACGACGGGGGCTACGAGCAGTACTTC; CDR3: CASSVRDDGGYEQYF
V: TRBV30; J: TRBJ2-2; size: NA; D: TRBD2; DNA: TGTGCCTGGAGTGCAAGGAGGGATGGTAGCGGGAGGGCGAACACCGGGGAGCTGTTTTTT; CDR3: CAWSARRDGSGRANTGELFF
V: TRBV30; J: TRBJ2-3; size: NA; D: NA; DNA: TGTGCCTGGAGTACACACGACTACACAGATACGCAGTATTTT; CDR3: CAWSTHDYTDTQYF
V: TRBV28; J: TRBJ2-6; size: NA; D: NA; DNA: TGTGCCAGCACCCTACCCCAGGGAACTGGGGCCAACGTCCTGACTTTC; CDR3: CASTLPQGTGANVLTF
V: TRBV2; J: TRBJ2-6; size: NA; D: TRBD1; DNA: TGTGCCAGCAGAGGGGACAGGGGTCAATTCTACTCTGGGGCCAACGTCCTGACTTTC; CDR3: CASRGDRGQFYSGANVLTF
V: TRBV11-2; J: TRBJ2-7; size: once; D: NA; DNA: TGTGCCAGCAGCTCTGCGGGAAGACAGTTTCTGTACTTC; CDR3: CASSSAGRQFLYF
V: TRBV19; J: TRBJ1-1; size: NA; D: NA; DNA: TGTGCCAGTCGCCCTTTTGAGGCCGTGGGTGAAGCTTTCTTT; CDR3: CASRPFEAVGEAFF
V: TRBV20-1; J: TRBJ1-2; size: NA; D: TRBD1; DNA: TGCAGTGCTAGATTAGGGGGCGGCTACACCTTC; CDR3: CSARLGGGYTF
V: TRBV9; J: TRBJ2-7; size: NA; D: NA; DNA: TGTGCCAGCAGCCTAACCGTTAACTACGAGCAGTACTTC; CDR3: CASSLTVNYEQYF
V: TRBV7-2; J: TRBJ2-2; size: NA; D: TRBD2; DNA: TGTGCCAGCAGCTTAGAGGGACTAGCGGCCGCGAACACCGGGGAGCTGTTTTTT; CDR3: CASSLEGLAAANTGELFF
V: TRBV9; J: TRBJ1-2; size: many; D: NA; DNA: TGTGCCAGCAGCGTAGGGGGCTCGGACCGGGTTGGCTACACCTTC; CDR3: CASSVGGSDRVGYTF
V: TRBV28; J: TRBJ1-2; size: NA; D: TRBD1; DNA: TGTGCCAGCAGTCCAACAGGGGTAAGGCGTGGCTACACCTTC; CDR3: CASSPTGVRRGYTF
V: TRBV6-1; J: TRBJ1-1; size: once; D: TRBD1; DNA: TGTGCCAGCAGTCCCCGGGACAGGGGGATGGCTGAAGCTTTCTTT; CDR3: CASSPRDRGMAEAFF
V: TRBV7-8; J: TRBJ2-1; size: few; D: TRBD2; DNA: TGTGCCAGCAGCTTAGCTATTAGCGGGAGAGTCTACAATGAGCAGTTCTTC; CDR3: CASSLAISGRVYNEQFF
V: TRBV6-4; J: TRBJ1-1; size: NA; D: NA; DNA: TGTGCCAGCAGTGGAGTAGGTAGGGGTGGGGCTGAAGCTTTCTTT; CDR3: CASSGVGRGGAEAFF
V: TRBV25-1; J: TRBJ2-7; size: NA; D: NA; DNA: TGTGCCAGCAGTAGGGGGACCTCCGAGCAGTACTTC; CDR3: CASSRGTSEQYF
V: TRBV7-9; J: TRBJ1-1; size: once; D: TRBD1; DNA: TGTGCCAGCAGCCAGGGGGCGTTGGGCACTGAAGCTTTCTTT; CDR3: CASSQGALGTEAFF
V: TRBV5-1; J: TRBJ2-2; size: NA; D: TRBD2; DNA: TGCGCCAGCAGCTTGTTTGTTGCTAGCGGGAGGGCCGAGGACGGGGAGCTGTTTTTT; CDR3: CASSLFVASGRAEDGELFF
V: TRBV11-2; J: TRBJ1-2; size: once; D: NA; DNA: TGTGCCAGCAGCTTGAACAGAAACTATGGCTACACCTTC; CDR3: CASSLNRNYGYTF
V: TRBV30; J: TRBJ1-3; size: NA; D: NA; DNA: TGTGCCTGGAGTGTCTTTAAACGGGGAAACACCATATATTTT; CDR3: CAWSVFKRGNTIYF
V: TRBV13; J: TRBJ1-2; size: NA; D: NA; DNA: TGTGCCAGCAGCCCCCGGGCGGGGCTTTTCGGCTACACCTTC; CDR3: CASSPRAGLFGYTF
V: TRBV6-5; J: TRBJ2-1; size: NA; D: TRBD1; DNA: TGTGCCAGCAGTACTACAGGGGGGTCCTACAATGAGCAGTTCTTC; CDR3: CASSTTGGSYNEQFF
V: TRBV28; J: TRBJ1-1; size: few; D: NA; DNA: TGTGCCAGCACTCGACTGGGAGCGAACACTGAAGCTTTCTTT; CDR3: CASTRLGANTEAFF
V: TRBV10-3; J: TRBJ2-5; size: NA; D: NA; DNA: TGTGCCATCAGTGCGGGGAAGGGAGAGACCCAGTACTTC; CDR3: CAISAGKGETQYF
V: TRBV2; J: TRBJ2-2; size: NA; D: NA; DNA: TGTGCCAGTGGGTTACAGATAACCGGGGAGCTGTTTTTT; CDR3: CASGLQITGELFF
V: TRBV27; J: TRBJ2-3; size: NA; D: NA; DNA: TGTGCCAGCAGTTTATCGGTTGCCCAGACAGATACGCAGTATTTT; CDR3: CASSLSVAQTDTQYF
V: TRBV7-3; J: TRBJ2-3; size: NA; D: TRBD2; DNA: TGTGCCAGCAGCCCCCAGACTAGCGGGAGAACTGATACGCAGTATTTT; CDR3: CASSPQTSGRTDTQYF
V: TRBV7-2; J: TRBJ2-3; size: NA; D: TRBD1; DNA: TGTGCCAGCAGCTTAGGACAGGGGCGAGATACGCAGTATTTT; CDR3: CASSLGQGRDTQYF
V: TRBV5-1; J: TRBJ2-1; size: NA; D: TRBD1; DNA: TGCGCCAGCAGCTTGGCTGGACAGGACAATGAGCAGTTCTTC; CDR3: CASSLAGQDNEQFF
V: TRBV19; J: TRBJ1-2; size: NA; D: NA; DNA: TGTGCCAGTAGGTGGGGACCGGGAGAAGCTAACTATGGCTACACCTTC; CDR3: CASRWGPGEANYGYTF
V: TRBV27; J: TRBJ2-5; size: NA; D: TRBD2; DNA: TGTGCCAGCACCAGCGGGAGTCGGGAGACCCAGTACTTC; CDR3: CASTSGSRETQYF
V: TRBV1; J: TRBJ2-5; size: NA; D: NA; DNA: TGCACCAGCAGCCAGAGGGGGGTTCGCGGGAGTGTCGAAGAGACCCAGTACTTC; CDR3: CTSSQRGVRGSVEETQYF
V: TRBV29-1; J: TRBJ1-3; size: NA; D: TRBD1; DNA: TGCAGCGTTGGCGGGACAGGGGACAGAAACACCATATATTTT; CDR3: CSVGGTGDRNTIYF
V: TRBV7-3; J: TRBJ2-1; size: NA; D: TRBD2; DNA: TGTGCCAGCAGGCCCCTGGGACTAGCGGGAGGTAATGAGCAGTTCTTC; CDR3: CASRPLGLAGGNEQFF
V: TRBV28; J: TRBJ1-4; size: NA; D: TRBD1; DNA: TGTGCCAGCAGAGTCCCGGGACAGGGGGCCAATGAAAAACTGTTTTTT; CDR3: CASRVPGQGANEKLFF
V: TRBV2; J: TRBJ2-7; size: NA; D: NA; DNA: TGTGCCAGCAGTGAGGTGAGCGGGTTCACAATCCGCGAGCAGTACTTC; CDR3: CASSEVSGFTIREQYF
V: TRBV11-2; J: TRBJ2-2; size: NA; D: NA; DNA: TGTGCCAGCAGCTTAACGGGTAGCTGGGACACCGGGGAGCTGTTTTTT; CDR3: CASSLTGSWDTGELFF
V: TRBV27; J: TRBJ1-5; size: NA; D: NA; DNA: TGTGCCAGCAGTTCGAGTCCCAATCAGCCCCAGCATTTT; CDR3: CASSSSPNQPQHF
V: TRBV27; J: TRBJ2-1; size: NA; D: NA; DNA: TGTGCCAGCAGCTACCAACTAGCCGGTGAGCAGTTCTTC; CDR3: CASSYQLAGEQFF
V: TRBV5-4; J: TRBJ2-7; size: NA; D: TRBD1; DNA: TGTGCCAGCAGCTTGGGGACAGGGTACGGGGAGCAGTACTTC; CDR3: CASSLGTGYGEQYF
V: TRBV9; J: TRBJ2-1; size: NA; D: NA; DNA: TGTGCCAGCAGCCCCAACCAGGGGCGTTCCAATGAGCAGTTCTTC; CDR3: CASSPNQGRSNEQFF
V: TRBV11-2; J: TRBJ2-1; size: NA; D: NA; DNA: TGTGCCAGCAGCTTATTTCGGGAGCAGTTCTTC; CDR3: CASSLFREQFF
V: TRBV5-1; J: TRBJ1-1; size: NA; D: TRBD1; DNA: TGCGCCAGCAGCCCTGGACAGGGGATTCCGAACACTGAAGCTTTCTTT; CDR3: CASSPGQGIPNTEAFF
V: TRBV5-6; J: TRBJ2-7; size: NA; D: TRBD1; DNA: TGTGCCAGCAGCTGGACAGGGGTGGGATACGAGCAGTACTTC; CDR3: CASSWTGVGYEQYF